This T cell receptor (beta chain) was sequenced for a study of beta chain features in type 1 diabetes. A word on this clone: As yet, its antigen is unknown.

What was sequenced were expressed TCRB transcripts, since all of the isolated RNA had been reverse transcribed. Assay: immunoSEQ multiplex PCR; the TCRdb copy retains only in-frame clones and omits some. The profile covers more than 300,000 clones, with about 15% appearing a single time and approximately 0.019% taken by the ten largest. CDR1 and CDR2 (germline): SNHLY, FYNNEI. The CDR3 contains 12 residues. Deletions cut 9 bases from V and 5 bases from J, with 13 bases between. Study-wide results and caveats: Shortening that was moderate but significant affected the TCRB CDR3s of Type 1 diabetes patients in all four CD4+ subsets.

Every single donor gave one heparinised blood draw, and these averaged roughly 100 mL. Based on CD45RO/CCR7/CD25/CD127/CD95/CD27, CD4+ regulatory, stem cell-like memory, naive and central memory cells were sorted. Material for sequencing was naive CD4+ T cells from blood. This sequence originates from a woman aged 18-35 years in good health. This chain connects TRBV2 to TRBJ1-2; D call uncertain. Here the CDR3 DNA reads TGTGCCAGTGCAAATATCGGGTATGGCTACACCTTC. Translating gives CASANIGYGYTF.